One sample yielded the 12 T cell receptor beta chains listed below, sequenced in a study of blood T cell repertoires in COVID-19. Only in-frame clones appear in the TCRdb table, and some are missing; sequencing was by immunoSEQ multiplex PCR. This table has approximately 200,000 clones, approximately 84% appearing once. Material: peripheral blood. These receptors were taken from a middle-aged man who had recovered from COVID-19.

V usage is TRBV5-1 and J usage is TRBJ2-7, with TRBD2 matching 8 bases. V shed 4 bases, J shed 2 bases, and the junction held 8 bases outside the gene matches. The germline gives CDR1 SGHRS, CDR2 YFSETQ. The CDR3 is 15 residues long. The CDR3 region has the DNA TGCGCCAGCAGCCCGGAGTACGGGAGGGCCTACGAGCAGTACTTC. Its translation: CASSPEYGRAYEQYF.

In its sample, this clone was seen a few times. This rearrangement joins TRBV4-2 to TRBJ1-6; 9 bases agree with TRBD1. The ends lost 2 bases at V and 3 bases at J; junction bases unmatched: 2. CDR3 size: 16 residues. Germline values: CDR1 LGHNA, CDR2 YNFKEQ. The CDR3 DNA reads as TGTGCCAGCAGCCAACCGGGACAGGGCTATAATTCACCCCTCCACTTT. Its translation: CASSQPGQGYNSPLHF.

The rearrangement joins TRBV11-2 to TRBJ2-7; the D gene is possibly TRBD2 (6 bases). V shed 2 bases and J shed 6 bases, with 11 bases lying between them. The CDR3 spans 13 residues. Germline loops: CDR1 SGHAT, CDR2 FQNNGV. Here the CDR3 reads CASSLRSGGEQYF. For the CDR3, the DNA is TGTGCCAGCAGCTTACGCTCCGGGGGCGAGCAGTACTTC.

V is TRBV18 and J is TRBJ2-1; TRBD1 is a possible D gene (6 bases). CDR1 KGHSH and CDR2 LQKENI come from the germline V gene. V lost 0 bases and J 7 bases, leaving 16 bases between the germline ends. The CDR3 is 16 amino acids. Here the CDR3 reads CASSPPRTGPRNEQFF. DNA for the CDR3: TGTGCCAGCTCACCACCACGCACAGGGCCGCGGAATGAGCAGTTCTTC. Complete variable domain (other parts from reference TRBV18 and TRBJ2-1): NAGVMQNPRHLVRRRGQEARLRCSPMKGHSHVYWYRQLPEEGLKFMVYLQKENIIDESGMPKERFSAEFPKEGPSILRIQQVVRGDSAAYFCASSPPRTGPRNEQFFGPGTRLTVL.

The genes are TRBV7-2 and TRBJ1-2; TRBD1 is a possible D gene (6 bases). This CDR3 contains 15 residues. Trimming removed 4 bases at V and 10 bases at J, with 22 bases between. Germline CDR1 is SGHTA and CDR2 is FQGNSA. For the CDR3, the DNA is TGTGCCAGCAGCTCACCAACTTCTCCGGGACAATACTACACCTTC. This gives the protein CASSSPTSPGQYYTF.

The rearrangement links TRBV28 to TRBJ2-3; 13 nucleotides line up with TRBD2. The CDR3 is 17 residues long. J lost 0 bases, V lost 7 bases, and 7 bases had no gene match. The V gene's germline CDR1 is MDHEN and CDR2 SYDVKM. CDR3 sequence (DNA): TGTGCCAGCAAAATGACTAGCGGGGGGCTTAGCACAGATACGCAGTATTTT. Translation: CASKMTSGGLSTDTQYF.

The chain has TRBV15 and TRBJ1-2; D is unresolved. V was trimmed by 6 bases and J by 5 bases, leaving 16 bases between them. In germline, CDR1 is LNHNV, CDR2 YYDKDF (reference sequence). This CDR3 comprises 14 residues. The CDR3 nucleotides are TGTGCCACCAGTCTCCTGGGCCGAGGGTATGGCTACACCTTC. Translated, it gives CATSLLGRGYGYTF.

This clone was counted only a few times. The V call is TRBV29-1, the J call TRBJ2-1; possibly TRBD1 for D (6 bases). CDR1 is SQVTM, CDR2 ANQGSEA, per germline. V was clipped by 6 bases and J by 8 bases, with 20 bases between them. CDR3 length equals 14 residues. The CDR3 DNA reads TGCAGCGTGAAACAGGGATATTCCAGCGATGAGCAGTTCTTC. As protein: CSVKQGYSSDEQFF.

The chain uses TRBV15 and TRBJ1-5, with TRBD1 matching over 9 bases. The CDR3 contains 16 residues. V gave up 1 base and J gave up 8 bases; unmatched junction bases: 9. CDR1 is LNHNV, CDR2 YYDKDF, per germline (reference sequence). CDR3 DNA sequence: TGTGCCACCAGCAGAGTCCAGCCGGGACAGGGAAAGCCCCAGCATTTT. Protein product: CATSRVQPGQGKPQHF.

This clone was seen a few times. The V gene is TRBV6-6, the J gene TRBJ2-2, with 8 bases fitting TRBD1. Germline CDR1 MNHNY, CDR2 SVGAGI (reference sequence). Losses at the gene ends were 0 bases for V and 6 bases for J; bases not matched to a gene: 6. CDR3 length: 16 residues. The CDR3 DNA reads TGTGCCAGCAGTTACTCCGGGCAGGGGGCGGCCGGGGAGCTGTTTTTT. Protein sequence: CASSYSGQGAAGELFF.

This chain uses TRBV4-1 with TRBJ1-4; 8 bases are a match to TRBD1. This CDR3 is built from 15 residues. Germline V gives CDR1 MGHRA, CDR2 YSYEKL. The V and J ends lost 3 bases and 3 bases, in that order; junction bases with no gene match: 3. The CDR3 loop reads CASSHRTGPNEKLFF. The CDR3 DNA reads as TGCGCCAGCAGCCACCGGACAGGGCCTAATGAAAAACTGTTTTTT.

The chain links TRBV7-9 to TRBJ2-1, with TRBD2 matching 16 bases. Germline V gene lookup returns CDR1 SEHNR and CDR2 FQNEAQ (reference sequence). This CDR3 contains 15 residues. Losses at the gene ends were 5 bases for V and 9 bases for J; bases not matched to a gene: 4. CDR3 sequence (DNA): TGTGCCAGCAGCGCGGGACTAGCGGGAGGGTCTGAGCAGTTCTTC. Translation: CASSAGLAGGSEQFF.